Given below is one T cell receptor beta chain in context. Its antigen is unidentified. The data belong to a study of shared clonotypes between healthy human individuals. Study background: Serving as donors were two women and a few men, whose ages spanned 18 to 49. Each donor's CD8 memory used one plate, CD8 naive two, each CD4 subset three.

J gave up 8 bases and V 3 bases, and 9 bases lay outside the gene matches. CDR3 length equals 14 residues. CDR1 and CDR2 (germline): LNHDA, SQIVND (reference sequence). CD4+ cell separation produced CD45RA+ naive and CD45RA-negative memory subsets. Libraries were prepared by immunoSEQ multiplex PCR; TCRdb keeps only in-frame clonotypes and omits some of them. The data show 850,000 to 1,200,000 clones, about three quarters seen once. Study results and caveats: Clonotype sharing among donors, it was expected, would be affected by sequencing depth.

This rearrangement joins TRBV19 to TRBJ1-2, with 7 bases that match TRBD1. The TCR sequence derives from a man between 18 and 29 years old in good health. The sequenced material came from memory CD4+ T cells sorted from blood. As for subset: CD45RA-negative fraction. The CDR3: CASSIDRELRGYTF. The CDR3 bases are TGTGCCAGTAGTATCGACAGGGAGTTGCGGGGCTACACCTTC.